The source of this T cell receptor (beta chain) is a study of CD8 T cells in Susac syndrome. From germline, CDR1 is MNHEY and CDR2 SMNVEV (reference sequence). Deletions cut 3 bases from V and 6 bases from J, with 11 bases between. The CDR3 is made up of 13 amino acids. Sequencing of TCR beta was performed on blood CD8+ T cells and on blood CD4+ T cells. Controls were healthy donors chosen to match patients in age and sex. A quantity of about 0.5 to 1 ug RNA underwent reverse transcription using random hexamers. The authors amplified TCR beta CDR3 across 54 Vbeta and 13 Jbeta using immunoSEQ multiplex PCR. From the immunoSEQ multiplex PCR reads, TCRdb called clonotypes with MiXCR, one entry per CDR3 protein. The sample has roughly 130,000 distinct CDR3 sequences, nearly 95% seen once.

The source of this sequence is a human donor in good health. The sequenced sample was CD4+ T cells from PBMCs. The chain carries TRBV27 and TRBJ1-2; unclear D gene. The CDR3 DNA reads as TGTGCCAGCAGTTTCGCCGGCGATCATGGCTACACCTTC. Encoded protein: CASSFAGDHGYTF.